Below are 11 T cell receptor beta chains sequenced from a single sample in a study of T-cell memory formation after mild COVID-19. TCRdb called the 5' RACE reads again in MiXCR, with one record for every CDR3 protein. The sample records 430,000 or so distinct CDR3 sequences, approximately 25% being singletons. Sequencing was done on a sample of PBMCs or a T cell subset sorted from them (not recorded which). These receptors came from an adult woman who had mild COVID-19 (a few samples of this study predate the infection). Cell type and time point are not known.

A single count supports this clonotype. This chain connects TRBV9 to TRBJ1-2; D not resolved. This CDR3 has 16 residues. Trimming cost V 1 base and J 2 bases, with 15 bases left between them. Germline assignment: CDR1 SGDLS and CDR2 YYNGEE. CDR3 sequence (DNA): TGTGCCAGCAGCGTATCAACCCCGGACCCGAACTATGGCTACACCTTC. It translates to CASSVSTPDPNYGYTF.

The chain has TRBV15 and TRBJ2-7, with D possibly called TRBD1 or TRBD2 (6 bases each). V was cut by 1 base and J by 4 bases, with 14 bases left in between. The CDR3 is 15 amino acids. Germline loops: CDR1 LNHNV, CDR2 YYDKDF (reference sequence). The DNA of the CDR3 is TGTGCCACCAGCAGAGTGGGGGGCGAAAGATACGAGCAGTACTTC. Encoded protein: CATSRVGGERYEQYF.

V and J are TRBV2 and TRBJ2-7; unclear D gene. The V and J ends lost 4 bases and 5 bases respectively, with 9 bases between them. In germline, CDR1 is SNHLY, CDR2 FYNNEI. The CDR3 totals 12 residues. The CDR3 loop reads CASSGYFDEQYF. The CDR3 nucleotides read TGTGCCAGCAGTGGTTATTTTGACGAGCAGTACTTC.

This clonotype was seen a handful of times. The genes are TRBV6-2 or TRBV6-3 and TRBJ2-7; either TRBD1 or TRBD2 may fit D (5 bases each). V was cut by 0 bases and J by 2 bases, with 11 bases left in between. This CDR3 comprises 15 residues. CDR1 and CDR2 (germline): MNHEY, SVGEGT. CDR3 nucleotides: TGTGCCAGCAGTTACTCCATGGGGGATACCTACGAGCAGTACTTC. Translation: CASSYSMGDTYEQYF.

Only a few counts were recorded for this clonotype. V and J are TRBV9 and TRBJ1-6; TRBD1 matches at 7 bases. The CDR3 is 17 amino acids. Germline loops: CDR1 SGDLS, CDR2 YYNGEE. The V gene end was trimmed by 6 bases and the J gene end by 3 bases; junction bases not matched to a gene: 12. CDR3 loop: CASNEGQAMNYNSPLHF. In DNA form, the CDR3 reads TGTGCCAGCAACGAAGGACAGGCAATGAACTATAATTCACCCCTCCACTTT.

CDR3: CASSQDGVARVADTQYF. The CDR3 DNA sequence: TGCGCCAGCAGCCAAGATGGAGTTGCGCGGGTAGCAGATACGCAGTATTTT. The chain joins TRBV4-3 to TRBJ2-3; the D gene is possibly TRBD2 (5 bases). Germline CDR1 reads LGHNA; CDR2 reads YSLEER. V dropped 0 bases and J dropped 4 bases, with 17 bases sitting between them. The CDR3 extends over 17 amino acids.

The chain combines TRBV5-1 with TRBJ2-2, with a tentative D call TRBD1 (7 bases). The CDR3 loop spans 15 amino acids. The germline CDR1 and CDR2 sequences are SGHRS and YFSETQ. The V end was cut by 1 base, the J end by 5 bases, with 12 bases between. CDR3 in DNA: TGCGCCAGCAGCTTGACAGGGGAGGTGACCGGGGAGCTGTTTTTT. This codes for CASSLTGEVTGELFF.

This clonotype was detected a few times. This rearrangement joins TRBV2 to TRBJ1-1; D perhaps matches TRBD1 (6 bases). Germline V lookup: CDR1 SNHLY, CDR2 FYNNEI. This CDR3 contains 14 residues. The V end lost 9 bases, the J end lost 1 base, and 15 bases lay between the germline ends. The CDR3 reads CARRTARGNTEAFF. CDR3 sequence (DNA): TGTGCCAGACGGACAGCTCGGGGGAACACTGAAGCTTTCTTT.

This clonotype was counted between two and nine times. The V and J genes are TRBV11-2 and TRBJ2-5; possibly TRBD1 or TRBD2 for D (5 bases each). Trimming took off 1 base at V and 4 bases at J, with 10 bases between the two ends. CDR3 length: 14 amino acids. In germline, CDR1 is SGHAT, CDR2 FQNNGV. CDR3 residues: CASSLGERGETQYF. As DNA, the CDR3 is TGTGCCAGCAGCTTAGGAGAGAGGGGAGAGACCCAGTACTTC.

This clonotype has just a few counts. The chain has TRBV6-5 and TRBJ1-2; D is undetermined. Germline V gene lookup returns CDR1 MNHEY and CDR2 SVGAGI. Trimming cost V 3 bases and J 4 bases, with 12 bases left between them. There are 14 residues in the CDR3. DNA for the CDR3: TGTGCCAGCAGTTATGGAGGGTCGTCCTATGGCTACACCTTC. Translation: CASSYGGSSYGYTF.

A few counts support this clonotype. The chain combines TRBV7-6 with TRBJ2-2; TRBD1 might be the D (6 bases). V gave up 9 bases and J gave up 4 bases, with 24 bases separating them. The CDR3 length is 17 residues. Germline loops: CDR1 SGHVS, CDR2 FNYEAQ. This CDR3 reads CASTQFGRGAPTGELFF. CDR3 DNA sequence: TGTGCCAGTACCCAATTCGGCAGGGGCGCTCCCACCGGGGAGCTGTTTTTT.